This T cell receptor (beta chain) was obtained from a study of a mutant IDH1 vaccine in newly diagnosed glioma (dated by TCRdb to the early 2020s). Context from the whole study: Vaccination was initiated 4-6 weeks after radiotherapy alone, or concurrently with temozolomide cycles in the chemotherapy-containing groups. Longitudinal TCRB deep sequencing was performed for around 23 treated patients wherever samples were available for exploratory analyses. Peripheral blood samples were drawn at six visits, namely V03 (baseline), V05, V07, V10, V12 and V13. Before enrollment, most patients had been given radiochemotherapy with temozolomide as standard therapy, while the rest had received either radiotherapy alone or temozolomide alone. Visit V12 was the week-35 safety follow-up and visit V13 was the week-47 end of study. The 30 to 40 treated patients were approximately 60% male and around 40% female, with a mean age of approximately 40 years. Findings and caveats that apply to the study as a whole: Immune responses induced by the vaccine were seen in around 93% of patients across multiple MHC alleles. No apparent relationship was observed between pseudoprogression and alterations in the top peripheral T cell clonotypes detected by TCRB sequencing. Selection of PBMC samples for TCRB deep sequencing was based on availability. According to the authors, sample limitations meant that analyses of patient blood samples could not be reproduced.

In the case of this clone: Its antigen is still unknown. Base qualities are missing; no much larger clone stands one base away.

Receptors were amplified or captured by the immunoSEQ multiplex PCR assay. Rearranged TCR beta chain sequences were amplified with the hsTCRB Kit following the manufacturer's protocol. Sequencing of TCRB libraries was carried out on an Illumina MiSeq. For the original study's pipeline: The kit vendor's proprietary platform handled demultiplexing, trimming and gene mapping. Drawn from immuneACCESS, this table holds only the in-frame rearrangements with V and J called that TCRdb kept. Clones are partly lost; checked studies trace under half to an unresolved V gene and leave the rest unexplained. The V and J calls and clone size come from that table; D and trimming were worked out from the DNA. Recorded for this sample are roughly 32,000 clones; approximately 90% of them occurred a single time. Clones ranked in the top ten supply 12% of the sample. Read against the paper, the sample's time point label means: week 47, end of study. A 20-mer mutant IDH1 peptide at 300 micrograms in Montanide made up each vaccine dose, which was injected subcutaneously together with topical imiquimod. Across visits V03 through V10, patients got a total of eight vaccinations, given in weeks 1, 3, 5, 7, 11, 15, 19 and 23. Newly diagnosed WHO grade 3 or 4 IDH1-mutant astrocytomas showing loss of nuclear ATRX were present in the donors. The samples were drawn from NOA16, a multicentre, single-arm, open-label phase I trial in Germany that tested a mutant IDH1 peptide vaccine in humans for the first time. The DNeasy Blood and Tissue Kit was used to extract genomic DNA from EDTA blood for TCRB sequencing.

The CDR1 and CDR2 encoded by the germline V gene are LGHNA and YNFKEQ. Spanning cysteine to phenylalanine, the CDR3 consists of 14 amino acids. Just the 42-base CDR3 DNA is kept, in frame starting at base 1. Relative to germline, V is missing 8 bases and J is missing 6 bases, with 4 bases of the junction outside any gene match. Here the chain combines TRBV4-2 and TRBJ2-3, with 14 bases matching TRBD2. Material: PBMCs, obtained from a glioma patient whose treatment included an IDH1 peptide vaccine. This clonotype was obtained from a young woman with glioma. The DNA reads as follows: TGTGCCAGCGGAAGGACTAGCGGGGGGGATACGCAGTATTTT. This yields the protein CASGRTSGGDTQYF.